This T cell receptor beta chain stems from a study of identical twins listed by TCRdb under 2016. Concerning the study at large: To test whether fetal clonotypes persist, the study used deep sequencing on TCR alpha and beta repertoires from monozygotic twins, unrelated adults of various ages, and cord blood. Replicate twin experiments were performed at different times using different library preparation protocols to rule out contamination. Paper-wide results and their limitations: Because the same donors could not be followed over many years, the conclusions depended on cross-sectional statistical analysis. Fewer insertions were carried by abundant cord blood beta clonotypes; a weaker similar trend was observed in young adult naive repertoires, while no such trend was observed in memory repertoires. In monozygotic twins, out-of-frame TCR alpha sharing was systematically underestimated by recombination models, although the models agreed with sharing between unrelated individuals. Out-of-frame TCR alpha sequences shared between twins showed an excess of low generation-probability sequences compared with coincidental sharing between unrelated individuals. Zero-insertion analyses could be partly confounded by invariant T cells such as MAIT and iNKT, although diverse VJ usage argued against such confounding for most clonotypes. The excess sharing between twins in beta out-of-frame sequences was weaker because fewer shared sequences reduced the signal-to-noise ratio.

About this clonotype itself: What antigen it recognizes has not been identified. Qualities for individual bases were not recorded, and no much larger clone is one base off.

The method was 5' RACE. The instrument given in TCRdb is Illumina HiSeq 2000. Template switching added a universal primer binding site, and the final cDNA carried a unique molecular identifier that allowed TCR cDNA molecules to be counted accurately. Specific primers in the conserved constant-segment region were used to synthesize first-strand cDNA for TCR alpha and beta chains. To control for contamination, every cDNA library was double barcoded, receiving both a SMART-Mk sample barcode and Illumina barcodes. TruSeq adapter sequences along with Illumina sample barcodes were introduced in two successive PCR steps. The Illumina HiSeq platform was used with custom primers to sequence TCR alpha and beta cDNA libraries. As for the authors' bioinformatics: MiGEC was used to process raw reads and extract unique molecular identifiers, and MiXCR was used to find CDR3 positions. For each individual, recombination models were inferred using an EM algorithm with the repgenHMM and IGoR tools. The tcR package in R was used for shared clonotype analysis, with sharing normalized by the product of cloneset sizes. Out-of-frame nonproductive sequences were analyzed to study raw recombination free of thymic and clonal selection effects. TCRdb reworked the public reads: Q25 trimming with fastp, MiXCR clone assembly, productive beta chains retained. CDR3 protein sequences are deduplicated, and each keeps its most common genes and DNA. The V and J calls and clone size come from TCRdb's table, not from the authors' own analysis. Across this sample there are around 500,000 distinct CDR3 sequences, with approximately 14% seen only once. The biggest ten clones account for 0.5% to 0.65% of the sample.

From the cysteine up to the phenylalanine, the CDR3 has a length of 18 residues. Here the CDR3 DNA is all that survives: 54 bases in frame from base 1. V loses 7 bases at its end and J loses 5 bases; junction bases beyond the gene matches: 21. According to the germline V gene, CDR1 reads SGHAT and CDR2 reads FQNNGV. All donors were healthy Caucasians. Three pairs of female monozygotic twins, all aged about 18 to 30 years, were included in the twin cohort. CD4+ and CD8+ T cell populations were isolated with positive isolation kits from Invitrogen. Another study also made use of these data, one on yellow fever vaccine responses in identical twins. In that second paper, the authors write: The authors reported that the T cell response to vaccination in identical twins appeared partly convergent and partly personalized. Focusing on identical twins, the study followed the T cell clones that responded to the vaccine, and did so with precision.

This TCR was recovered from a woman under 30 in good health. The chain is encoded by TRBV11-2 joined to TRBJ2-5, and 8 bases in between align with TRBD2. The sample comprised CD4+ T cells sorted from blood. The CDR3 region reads CASNTPSGGLAGLETQYF. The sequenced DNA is TGTGCCAGCAACACACCCTCCGGGGGGTTAGCGGGGTTGGAGACCCAGTACTTC.